The rows below give T cell receptor beta chains drawn from one sample of a study of shared clonotypes between healthy human individuals. TCRdb keeps only in-frame clones here, not all; method: immunoSEQ multiplex PCR. The top ten clones hold approximately 0.95% of a sample with around 1,000,000 clones, 60% to 80% of them seen once. The sample was memory CD4+ T cells from PBMCs. These receptors originate from a man between 18 and 29 years old in good health. Some clones in this sample may be carry-over from other donors' samples. CDR3s leave out the opening cysteine and the closing phenylalanine or tryptophan. The D gene is left open where the match is weak. Clone size is given for some rows only: seen once, a few or many times, or a class if the clone is expanded.

d_gene	v_gene	j_gene	abundance	CDR3aa
-	TRBV30	TRBJ1-3	-	AWSVISGNTIY
-	TRBV11-2	TRBJ1-3	-	ASSFNSDGTIY
-	TRBV10-2	TRBJ1-1	-	ASTISLGRQVGTEAF
-	TRBV2	TRBJ2-7	once	ASSQGGIWEQY
TRBD1	TRBV28	TRBJ1-2	-	ASSLQGAYGYT
-	TRBV7-3	TRBJ2-5	-	ASSPTAGETQY
-	TRBV28	TRBJ2-1	-	ASSRHPGSYNEQF
-	TRBV2	TRBJ1-3	-	ASSASSSGNTIY
TRBD1	TRBV7-2	TRBJ2-2	-	ASSRQGAGTGELF
TRBD1	TRBV7-2	TRBJ2-7	-	ASSLAQGAGGPEQY
-	TRBV7-9	TRBJ2-5	-	ASSLPSGLGGSETQY
-	TRBV11-2	TRBJ2-7	-	ASSFSRENEQY
TRBD1	TRBV28	TRBJ1-2	-	ASSLQGVGYT
TRBD1	TRBV6-1	TRBJ1-5	-	ASKDGGQGYQPQH
TRBD1	TRBV2	TRBJ1-3	-	ASSEQGRKAGNTIY
-	TRBV27	TRBJ2-7	-	ASSVRGPEPYEQY
-	TRBV6-6	TRBJ2-2	-	ASRYRRTGELF
-	TRBV9	TRBJ2-7	-	ASSVGGDNYEQY
-	TRBV6-5	TRBJ2-7	-	ASSFGRGGFEQY
-	TRBV28	TRBJ2-6	many	ASSLPSGANVLT
TRBD1	TRBV5-8	TRBJ2-7	-	ASSWGTDSYEQY
-	TRBV5-1	TRBJ2-1	-	ASSRDPTYNEQF
TRBD1	TRBV7-2	TRBJ2-1	many	ASSLVAGTGGWQF
TRBD2	TRBV11-2	TRBJ2-1	-	ASSSRAGVPHKEYNEQF
-	TRBV10-3	TRBJ1-1	-	AISGGENTEAF
-	TRBV2	TRBJ2-1	-	ASRLYNEQF
-	TRBV7-2	TRBJ2-2	-	ASSLQGNTGELF
-	TRBV5-1	TRBJ1-1	-	ASSLAGVLDTEAF
-	TRBV14	TRBJ1-1	-	ASSPPPGRERDTEAF
TRBD2	TRBV28	TRBJ2-1	-	ASSQIAGGGNEQF
-	TRBV30	-	-	AYTTAYEQY
-	TRBV5-1	TRBJ2-1	-	ASSLAVGRTYNEQF
-	TRBV30	TRBJ1-5	few	AWSVGQGQPQH
-	TRBV7-9	TRBJ2-3	-	ASSEQTDGDTQY
-	TRBV5-4	TRBJ1-2	few	ASSPGGISGYT
-	TRBV11-3	TRBJ2-1	-	ASSYTRDSSYNEQF
-	TRBV10-3	TRBJ1-4	-	AISDSLSKLF
-	TRBV6-6	TRBJ1-1	-	ASNKQRGEAF
-	TRBV27	TRBJ2-7	-	ARAGSSSYEQY
-	TRBV27	TRBJ2-2	-	ASSGRSNTGELF
-	TRBV25-1	TRBJ2-7	-	ASSEPGPIYEQY
-	TRBV18	TRBJ2-5	-	ASSRGREETQY
TRBD1	TRBV5-1	TRBJ1-2	few	ASSYRDSYGYT
-	TRBV4-1	TRBJ2-7	-	ASSQTLDSSRPYEQY
-	TRBV5-1	TRBJ2-2	once	ASSPDPTGELF
TRBD2	TRBV7-2	TRBJ2-5	-	ASSLGLAGEETQY
TRBD1	TRBV27	TRBJ1-2	-	ASSPSGTGYYGYT
TRBD2	TRBV5-6	TRBJ2-5	-	ASSFSTSEQETQY
-	TRBV15	TRBJ2-7	-	ASIGEEQGRSYEQY
-	TRBV9	TRBJ2-5	-	ASSVYHLNRRGSEKTQY
-	TRBV7-7	TRBJ2-2	once	ASSSRPSGSGELF
-	TRBV6-4	TRBJ2-2	-	ANRTCAAPNTGELF
-	TRBV28	TRBJ1-5	-	ASSLNQPQH
-	TRBV6-1	TRBJ2-2	-	ASREQTNTGELF
-	TRBV5-8	TRBJ1-1	-	ASSRGYGEDTEAF
-	TRBV30	TRBJ2-1	-	AWMLGAGYNEQF
-	TRBV7-2	TRBJ2-3	-	ASSRAGSSTDTQY